What follows is one TCR beta chain and its context. The antigen remains unidentified. This CDR3 has 16 residues. Germline V gene sequence: CDR1 SGHRS, CDR2 YFSETQ. The V end was cut by 2 bases, the J end by 5 bases, with 14 bases between. The source of the sample is a study of Ad26.COV2.S vaccination and SARS-CoV-2 variants. Repertoires were generated with immunoSEQ multiplex PCR, while TCRdb's copy carries only in-frame clones and drops some. The sample lists 300,000 to 350,000 clones, around 84% occurring once. General study points: Considerable breadth of spike-specific CD8+ and CD4+ T cell responses has reportedly been documented following vaccination.

The treatment: some 19 received Ad26.COV2.S at low or high dose, single or two shots; about 5 received placebo; per-sample allocation not given. Vaccine and placebo recipients were sampled on day 63 after the first injection. What was given as vaccine was an Ad26 vector encoding Wuhan-strain SARS-CoV-2 spike. The chain combines TRBV5-1 with TRBJ1-6, with D uncertain. The sequence was obtained from a person between 18 and 65 years old who received the Ad26.COV2.S COVID-19 vaccine or a placebo. This sample comprised peripheral blood, obtained in a trial of Ad26.COV2.S vaccine versus placebo. The CDR3 loop reads CASSLVAPGDNSPLHF. CDR3 sequence (DNA): TGCGCCAGCAGCTTAGTTGCCCCCGGCGATAATTCACCCCTCCACTTT.